The T cell receptor beta chain under discussion was sequenced for a study of cytomegalovirus exposure and HLA in healthy donors (dated by TCRdb to about 2017). General notes on the study: An earlier analysis of about 560 of the donors reported 276 Gb of sequence data and 95 million to 130 million unique TCR beta sequences obtained from 180 million or so T cells. Besides the first cohort of about 730 subjects, a separate validation cohort made up of over a hundred different subjects was used. The T cell repertoires of some 700 subjects were profiled by immunosequencing and related to cytomegalovirus serostatus. HLA typing covered class I and class II loci at four-digit resolution. Typing coverage varied by locus: roughly 629-640 donors for A, B, C, DRB1 and DQB1; approximately 560 for DQA1; more than 600 for DPA1; around 450 for DPB1. Because of strong linkage in the cohort, a handful of DR-DQ haplotypes were treated as single units for association and clustering. In a later analysis, previously published TCR beta repertoires from several hundred donors were re-analyzed and high-resolution HLA genotyping was added so that TCR occurrence patterns could be studied. An earlier analysis of 587 of the donors used high-throughput TCR beta sequencing to judge whether each TCR beta V gene segment behaved as functional or pseudogenic. Rather than using new phenotypic data, the later analysis identified candidate immune exposures from TCR beta sequences and from how often those sequences occurred across donors. The study was designed to test whether signatures of past pathogen exposure could be identified by cataloging public T cell receptors. Roughly 320 gigabases of sequencing data and approximately 91 million unique TCR sequences made up an early release that covered roughly 670 HLA-typed donors. The study combined high-throughput TCR immunosequencing, statistical association of individual TCRs with disease status, and machine learning to predict cytomegalovirus infection status. All discovery cohort repertoires had been generated using a single sequencing platform. A later genetic analysis took genome-wide SNP genotypes for about 65% of the roughly 670 donors and used that subset as a discovery cohort. Donor age, sex, ethnicity and CMV serostatus were collected together with the repertoire data. On average, around 240,000 unique TCR beta nucleotide sequences were sequenced per donor among some 420 genotyped donors of the cohort, with around 19% of those sequences being non-productive. The genetic ancestry cluster associated with self-reported Caucasian donors included over 65% of the roughly 400 genotyped donors.

To prepare the library, the immunoSEQ multiplex PCR assay was applied. For the multiplex PCR, a mixture combining 60 forward primers for TCR Vbeta segments and 13 reverse primers for TCR Jbeta segments was used. Amplification of the CDR3 region of rearranged TCR beta genes was performed with a multiplex PCR assay on genomic DNA. The amplified TCR beta libraries were sequenced on the Illumina HiSeq System as 87-base-pair reads. In the source study's methods: A later analysis counted some 74 million unique TCR beta chains across the 550 to 700 repertoires, and around 9.9 million of these chains were shared by at least two donors. To remove PCR and sequencing errors, raw reads were error-corrected and collapsed into unique sequences using a nearest-neighbor algorithm that merged closely related sequences. V, D and J gene segments were assigned by aligning CDR3 sequences to IMGT reference sequences. For a sequence to be retained, a match of at least six nucleotides to both a V gene segment and a J gene segment was required. Rearrangements were called productive when the CDR3 lacked stop codons and stayed in frame with V and J; all others were non-productive. Following IMGT convention, CDR3 was defined as the stretch from the second conserved V-encoded cysteine to the conserved J-encoded phenylalanine. The earlier analysis of more than 450 of the donors excluded sequences that lacked an unambiguous match to a single V gene segment. In an earlier analysis of about 590 of the donors, a V segment was called functional when productive rearrangements were above 56.7%, and segregating when the standard deviation between donors exceeded 5%. A statistical classification framework was built for diagnosing cytomegalovirus status from the catalog of TCR beta chain sequences. In a later analysis, V and J genes were assigned by comparing TCR nucleotide sequences against IMGT/GENE-DB human TR gene sequences. Using the TCRdist pipeline, a later analysis assigned CDR3 sequences along with most-parsimonious VDJ recombination scenarios. In a later analysis, each TCR beta chain was defined by its CDR3 amino acid sequence together with its V-gene family, and reads lacking a unique V-gene family were excluded. As a way to deal with suspected cross-contamination and a sequencing artifact, a later analysis dropped 500 to 700 nucleotide sequences that were highly shared and had low generation probability. In a later analysis, a clonal expansion index was calculated for each public chain from normalized within-repertoire ranks of inferred template counts. In a later analysis, generation probabilities were computed with a VDJ recombination model fitted to out-of-frame rearrangements, and the resulting probabilities were checked against IGoR. In a later analysis, TCR-TCR, TCR-HLA and TCR-CMV co-occurrence was scored with hypergeometric tests, and a repertoire-size bias correction was applied to TCR pairs. A later analysis estimated false discovery rates by permuting HLA or CMV assignments 20 times. A later analysis grouped co-occurring TCRs with DBSCAN, adding TCRdist sequence similarity when clustering within HLA-allele-positive subsets. Repertoires with fewer than 30,000 or more than 120,000 public chains were left out of co-occurrence clustering, as were about five repertoires with anomalous nucleotide sharing. As stored in TCRdb, this immuneACCESS dataset retains in-frame rearrangements with V and J assigned. A fraction of the clones does not appear; measured against another copy, unresolved V genes explain less than half of the discrepancy, and the remainder lacks a known reason. That table furnishes V, J and clone size, whereas the DNA furnished D and trimming. The sample table holds roughly 130,000 clones, of which around 82% were seen once. The ten largest clones capture approximately 11% of the sample.

General findings and caveats noted by the study authors: Correlated functional status among segregating V segments might be attributable to linkage disequilibrium, but an unknown experimental factor could not be ruled out. Presence/absence analyses assumed roughly uniform sequencing depth across donors, an assumption that may not hold. When HLA alleles, especially DR and DQ, strongly co-occurred, attributing TCR associations to individual alleles was difficult. A further reported finding was that TCR beta sequences accurately predicted the HLA-A and HLA-B alleles for most subjects in the first cohort. Compared with the 666-donor mean, donors in an Asian-associated ancestry cluster had fewer N-insertions in productive TCRs, according to a later genetic analysis. Several of the top co-occurrence clusters appeared to be linked to parvovirus B19, influenza, CMV and Epstein-Barr virus, according to a later analysis. Because the 87-base-pair reads could not distinguish some IMGT-functional V segments, including TRBV6-2 and TRBV6-3, those segments were excluded. A later analysis associated 16,951 TCR beta sequences with specific HLA alleles at a false discovery rate of 0.05. In a later genetic analysis, a missense DCLRE1C variant was associated with V-gene and J-gene trimming of TCR beta chains, and the association was replicated in an independent cohort. The sequencing pipeline was judged likely to have produced a cluster of highly shared sequence variants as a technical artifact. A later analysis found that TCR association rates varied across HLA loci, with DRB1 alleles showing the most associated TCRs and HLA-C alleles the fewest. Compared with equally common non-associated chains, HLA-associated TCR beta chains in a later analysis were more clonally expanded and had lower generation probabilities. Most CMV-associated TCR beta chains appeared to be HLA-restricted in a later analysis, and the HLA associations seemed to be driven largely by CMV exposure. Broadly in line with IMGT annotations, most TCR beta V segments showed up in productive rearrangements about 87% or about 30% of the time in an earlier analysis of roughly 590 of the donors. For the cohort, immune exposure information was limited to CMV serostatus. The study gave a list of more than 150 TCR beta chains associated with cytomegalovirus. HLA typing was unavailable for some donors at each locus, so association tests used only the typed subset. Only TCR beta chains were sequenced in this cohort, and the absence of alpha or paired-chain data limited detectable features. The authors suggested that the approach could potentially be extended to other disease states and immunological phenotypes. Most TCR sequences were seen in very few donors, while some public TCRs were found in many individuals. Because counts were too low, roughly 18 rarely observed V segments, including chromosome 9 orphons, were left out of the earlier analysis of 500 to 650 of the donors. In vitro tests confirmed that a few of the cytomegalovirus-associated TCR beta chains recognize cytomegalovirus antigens. In both the original and validation cohorts, the classifier was reported to diagnose cytomegalovirus status with high specificity and sensitivity.

Note on this clone: It has no known antigen specificity. No quality values exist for individual bases; no much larger clone is one base distant.

The cohort comprised some 680 healthy bone marrow donors. Cohort members were all nominally healthy when sampled, although unrecorded immune exposures were likely present. The donor tested CMV seropositive and was one of the 289 seropositive cohort members. A peripheral blood sample was provided by each donor, and peripheral blood mononuclear cells were used for TCR beta sequencing. Genomic DNA extraction from the blood cell samples was performed with the Qiagen DNeasy Blood Extraction Kit. From the germline V gene, CDR1 is SGHNT and CDR2 is YENEEA. V is reduced by 0 bases and J by 3 bases, leaving a spacing of 6 bases between them. The CDR3 runs 13 amino acids, cysteine and phenylalanine included. Just the 39-base CDR3 DNA is kept, in frame starting at base 1.

The sequence derives from a male donor in good health and CMV-seropositive. This receptor chain uses TRBV11-3 and TRBJ2-7; perhaps TRBD1 is the D gene, with 5 bases matching. The sequencing sample was made of PBMCs. The CDR3 reads CASSLDQGYEQYF. The bases read TGTGCCAGCAGCTTAGATCAGGGCTACGAGCAGTACTTC.